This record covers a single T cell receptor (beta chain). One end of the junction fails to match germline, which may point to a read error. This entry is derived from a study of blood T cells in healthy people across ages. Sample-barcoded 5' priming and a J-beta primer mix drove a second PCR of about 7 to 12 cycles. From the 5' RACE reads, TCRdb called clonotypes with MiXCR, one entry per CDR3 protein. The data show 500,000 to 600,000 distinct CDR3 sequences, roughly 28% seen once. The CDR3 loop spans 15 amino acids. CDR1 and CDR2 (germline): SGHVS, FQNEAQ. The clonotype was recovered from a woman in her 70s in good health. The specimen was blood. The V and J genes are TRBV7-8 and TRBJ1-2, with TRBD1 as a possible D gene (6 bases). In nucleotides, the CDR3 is TGTGCCAGCAGCTTTGGACAGCCCTCTAACTATGGCTACGCCTTC. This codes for CASSFGQPSNYGYAF.